Listed here are 5 T cell receptor beta chains from one sample, sequenced in a study of T cells in Graves' hyperthyroidism and ophthalmopathy. Amplified regions were TCR beta CDR3 sequences from RNA transcripts. HTBI primers were employed in a first-round RT-PCR of the TCR CDR3. From the multiplex PCR reads, TCRdb called clonotypes with MiXCR, one entry per CDR3 protein. The sample carries 400,000 to 550,000 distinct CDR3 sequences, approximately 15% recorded once. Sequenced sample: blood. All receptors derive from a woman between 18 and 29 years old with Graves' hyperthyroidism.

On this clonotype: This likely comes from a read error, as the CDR3 has no conserved phenylalanine or tryptophan at its end. This chain links TRBV9 with TRBJ2-7; D gene ambiguous. The CDR3 covers 13 residues. Between the trimmed V and J ends, which lost 0 bases and 5 bases, there was a span of 9 bases. Per the germline V gene, CDR1 is SGDLS and CDR2 is YYNGEE. In nucleotides, the CDR3 is TGTGCCAGCAGCGTAGATGGAATCCACGAGCAGTACCTC. Amino acids: CASSVDGIHEQYL.

This clonotype was seen ten or more times. The gene calls are TRBV12-3 or TRBV12-4 and TRBJ1-1, with 10 positions matching TRBD1. The CDR3 runs to 14 residues. Trimming took 6 bases from V and 5 from J; bases not matched to a gene: 6. CDR3 residues: CASRGQGSWTEAFF. CDR3 nucleotides: TGTGCCAGCAGGGGACAGGGGAGTTGGACTGAAGCTTTCTTT.

This CDR3 is CATSGVPETGAKVQPQHF. The CDR3 region has the DNA TGTGCCACCAGTGGGGTACCCGAAACGGGAGCGAAGGTTCAGCCCCAGCATTTT. The J gene is TRBJ1-5, the V gene TRBV24-1; the D is unclear. Trimming removed 5 bases at V and 6 bases at J, with 25 bases between. The CDR3 runs to 18 residues. Germline CDR1 and CDR2: KGHDR and SFDVKD.

This clonotype was observed many times. This rearrangement joins TRBV18 to TRBJ1-2, with a possible D match to TRBD1 (5 bases). The CDR3 has 12 residues. Trimming took 6 bases from V and 13 from J, leaving 18 bases between them. CDR1 is KGHSH and CDR2 is LQKENI in the germline V gene. The CDR3, as DNA: TGTGCCAGCTCGCCCGATGGGGGAATTGTCACCTTC. Protein: CASSPDGGIVTF.

The rearrangement links TRBV2 to TRBJ2-1, with 10 bases aligning to TRBD2. Gene TRBJ2-7 matches the end of the DNA better, so the J call may be wrong. The length of the CDR3 is 15 residues. The germline CDR1 and CDR2 sequences are SNHLY and FYNNEI. The CDR3 here is CASSGLAAIYNEQYF. CDR3 sequence (DNA): TGTGCCAGCAGCGGACTAGCGGCGATCTACAATGAGCAGTACTTC.